A single T cell receptor (beta chain) is shown here with its context. Sequencing used immunoSEQ multiplex PCR; TCRdb keeps in-frame clones, though not all of them. The sample lists some 50,000 clones, more than 75% seen once, with 6.5% to 10% in the top ten. This specimen belongs to a study of blood T cell repertoires in COVID-19. Sequencing used peripheral blood. This sequence originates from a man aged 45-60 years with active COVID-19.

The CDR3 is CASSLTGVNTEAFF. As DNA, the CDR3 is TGTGCCAGCAGCTTAACAGGGGTGAACACTGAAGCTTTCTTT. This rearrangement joins TRBV7-9 to TRBJ1-1, with 7 positions matching TRBD1. This CDR3 has 14 residues. Germline V lookup: CDR1 SEHNR, CDR2 FQNEAQ (reference sequence). Unmatched junction bases numbered 0, after V lost 2 bases and J lost 0 bases.